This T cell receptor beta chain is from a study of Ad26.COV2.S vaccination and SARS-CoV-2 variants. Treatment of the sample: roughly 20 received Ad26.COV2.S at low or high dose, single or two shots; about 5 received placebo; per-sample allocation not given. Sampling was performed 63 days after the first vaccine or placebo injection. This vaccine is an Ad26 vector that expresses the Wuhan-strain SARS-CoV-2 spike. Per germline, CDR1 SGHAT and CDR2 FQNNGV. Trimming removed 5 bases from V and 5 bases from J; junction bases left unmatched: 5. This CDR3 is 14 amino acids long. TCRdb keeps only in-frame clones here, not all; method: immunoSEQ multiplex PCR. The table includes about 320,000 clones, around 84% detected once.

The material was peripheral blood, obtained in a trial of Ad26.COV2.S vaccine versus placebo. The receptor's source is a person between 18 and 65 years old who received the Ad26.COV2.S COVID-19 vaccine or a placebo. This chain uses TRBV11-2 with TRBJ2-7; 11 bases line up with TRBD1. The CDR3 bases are TGTGCCAGCAGCCCGGGACAGGGGGAGGACGAGCAGTACTTC. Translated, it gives CASSPGQGEDEQYF.